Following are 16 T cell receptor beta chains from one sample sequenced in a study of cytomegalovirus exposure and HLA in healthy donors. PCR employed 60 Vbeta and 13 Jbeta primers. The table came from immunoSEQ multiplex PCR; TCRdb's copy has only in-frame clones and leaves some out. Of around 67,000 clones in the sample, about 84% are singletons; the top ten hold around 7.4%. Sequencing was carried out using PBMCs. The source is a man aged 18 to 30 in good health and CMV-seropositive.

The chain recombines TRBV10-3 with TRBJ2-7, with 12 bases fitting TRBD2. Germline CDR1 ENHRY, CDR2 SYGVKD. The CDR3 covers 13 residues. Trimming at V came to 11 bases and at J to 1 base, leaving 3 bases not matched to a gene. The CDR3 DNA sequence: TGTGCCGCCGGACTAGCGGGATCCTACGAGCAGTACTTC. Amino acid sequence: CAAGLAGSYEQYF.

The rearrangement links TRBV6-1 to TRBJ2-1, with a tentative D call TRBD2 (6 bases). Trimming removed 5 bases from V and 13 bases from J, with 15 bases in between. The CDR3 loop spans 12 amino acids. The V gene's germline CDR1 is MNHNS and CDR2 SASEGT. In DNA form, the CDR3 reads TGTGCCAGCAGTTGGGGACTCCCGGGCCAGTTCTTC. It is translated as CASSWGLPGQFF.

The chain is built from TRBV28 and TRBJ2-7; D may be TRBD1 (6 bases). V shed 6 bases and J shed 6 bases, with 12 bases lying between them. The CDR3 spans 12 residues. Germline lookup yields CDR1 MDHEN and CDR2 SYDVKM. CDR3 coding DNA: TGTGCCAGCAGCCCAGGGGAATTCGAGCAGTACTTC. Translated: CASSPGEFEQYF.

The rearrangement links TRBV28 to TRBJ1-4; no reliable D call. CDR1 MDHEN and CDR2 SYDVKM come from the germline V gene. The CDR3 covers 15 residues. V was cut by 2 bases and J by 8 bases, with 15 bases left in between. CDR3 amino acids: CASSLPGSTPEKLFF. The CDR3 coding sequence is TGTGCCAGCAGTTTACCCGGGAGTACGCCCGAAAAACTGTTTTTT.

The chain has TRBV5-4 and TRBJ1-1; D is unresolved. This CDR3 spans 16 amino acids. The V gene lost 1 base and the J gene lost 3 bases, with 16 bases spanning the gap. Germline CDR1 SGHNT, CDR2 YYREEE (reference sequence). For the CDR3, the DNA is TGTGCCAGCAGCTTGATCCCGGGGATCAAGGACACTGAAGCTTTCTTT. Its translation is CASSLIPGIKDTEAFF.

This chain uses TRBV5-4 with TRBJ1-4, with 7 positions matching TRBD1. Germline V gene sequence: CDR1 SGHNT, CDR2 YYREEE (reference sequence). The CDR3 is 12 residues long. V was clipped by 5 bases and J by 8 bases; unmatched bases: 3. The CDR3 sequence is CASSYRGEKLFF. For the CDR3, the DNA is TGTGCCAGCAGTTACAGGGGAGAAAAACTGTTTTTT.

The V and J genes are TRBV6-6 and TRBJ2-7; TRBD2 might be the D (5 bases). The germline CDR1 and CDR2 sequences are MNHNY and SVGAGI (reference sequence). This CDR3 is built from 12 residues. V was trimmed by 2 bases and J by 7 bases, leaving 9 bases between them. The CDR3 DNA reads TGTGCCAGCAGTTACACGGGATATGAGCAGTACTTC. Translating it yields CASSYTGYEQYF.

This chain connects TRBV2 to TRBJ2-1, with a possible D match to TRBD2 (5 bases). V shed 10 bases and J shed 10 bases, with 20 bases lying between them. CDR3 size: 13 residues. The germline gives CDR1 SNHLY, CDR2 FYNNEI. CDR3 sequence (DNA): TGTGCCAAAGCATTCCGGGAAGTTGGGGAGCAGTTCTTC. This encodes CAKAFREVGEQFF.

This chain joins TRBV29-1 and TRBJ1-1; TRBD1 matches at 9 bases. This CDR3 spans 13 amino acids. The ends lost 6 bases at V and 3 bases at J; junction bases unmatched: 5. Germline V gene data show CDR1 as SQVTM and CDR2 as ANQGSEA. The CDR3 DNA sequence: TGCAGCGTCCGGACAGGGGTTGACACTGAAGCTTTCTTT. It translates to CSVRTGVDTEAFF.

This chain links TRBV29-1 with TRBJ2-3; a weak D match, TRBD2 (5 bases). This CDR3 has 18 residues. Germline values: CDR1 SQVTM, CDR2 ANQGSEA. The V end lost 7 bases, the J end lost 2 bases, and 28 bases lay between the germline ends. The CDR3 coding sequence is TGCAGCGCGAGAGGAAGAACTGGACTCCCTGAGGACACAGATACGCAGTATTTT. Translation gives CSARGRTGLPEDTDTQYF.

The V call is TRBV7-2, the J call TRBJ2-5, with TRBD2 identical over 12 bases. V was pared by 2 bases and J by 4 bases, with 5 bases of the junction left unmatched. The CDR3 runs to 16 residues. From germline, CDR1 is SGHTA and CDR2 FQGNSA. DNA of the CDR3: TGTGCCAGCAGCTTACTAGCGGGAGGGCCGGGAGAGACCCAGTACTTC. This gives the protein CASSLLAGGPGETQYF.

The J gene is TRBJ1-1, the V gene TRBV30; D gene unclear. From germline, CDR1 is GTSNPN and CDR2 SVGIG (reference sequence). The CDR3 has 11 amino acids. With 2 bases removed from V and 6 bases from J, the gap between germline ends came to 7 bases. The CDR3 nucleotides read TGTGCCTGGAGTTCCTCGGCTGAAGCTTTCTTT. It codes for CAWSSSAEAFF.

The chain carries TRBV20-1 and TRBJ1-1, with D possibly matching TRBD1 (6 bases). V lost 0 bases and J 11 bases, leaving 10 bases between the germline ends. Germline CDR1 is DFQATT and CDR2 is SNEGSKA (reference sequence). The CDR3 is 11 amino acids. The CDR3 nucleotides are TGCAGTGCTAGAGATGGGACATGGGCTTTCTTT. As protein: CSARDGTWAFF.

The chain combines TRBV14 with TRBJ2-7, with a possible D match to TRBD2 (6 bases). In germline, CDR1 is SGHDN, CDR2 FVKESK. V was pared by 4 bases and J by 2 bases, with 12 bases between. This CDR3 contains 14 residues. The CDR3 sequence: CASSPARGAYEQYF. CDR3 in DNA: TGTGCCAGCAGCCCGGCGCGCGGGGCCTACGAGCAGTACTTC. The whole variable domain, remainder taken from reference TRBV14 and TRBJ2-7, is EAGVTQFPSHSVIEKGQTVTLRCDPISGHDNLYWYRRVMGKEIKFLLHFVKESKQDESGMPNNRFLAERTGGTYSTLKVQPAELEDSGVYFCASSPARGAYEQYFGPGTRLTVT.

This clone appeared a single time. In DNA form, the CDR3 reads TGTGCCAGCAGTGAACAGGGACTGAACACTGAAGCTTTCTTT. As protein: CASSEQGLNTEAFF. The chain is built from TRBV6-4 and TRBJ1-1; TRBD1 might be the D (6 bases). The CDR3 spans 14 residues. V lost 3 bases and J lost 0, with 8 bases in between. Germline values: CDR1 MRHNA, CDR2 SNTAGT.

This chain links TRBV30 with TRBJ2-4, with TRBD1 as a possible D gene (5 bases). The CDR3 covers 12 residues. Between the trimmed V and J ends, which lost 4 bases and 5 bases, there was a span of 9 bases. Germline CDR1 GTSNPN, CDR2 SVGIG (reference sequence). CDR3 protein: CAWTMTENIQYF. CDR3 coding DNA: TGTGCCTGGACAATGACAGAAAACATTCAGTACTTC. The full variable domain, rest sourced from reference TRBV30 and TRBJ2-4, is SQTIHQWPATLVQPVGSPLSLECTVEGTSNPNLYWYRQAAGRGLQLLFYSVGIGQISSEVPQNLSASRPQDRQFILSSKKLLLSDSGFYLCAWTMTENIQYFGAGTRLSVL.